This T cell receptor beta chain is drawn from a study of blood T cell repertoires in COVID-19. Study at large: Acute and convalescent COVID-19 specimens originated in the United States, Italy and Spain.

Clones were read by immunoSEQ multiplex PCR, and TCRdb kept only the in-frame ones, dropping some. The sample consists of roughly 200,000 clones, around 90% of them appearing once. This CDR3 has 17 amino acids. Trimming removed 3 bases from V and 5 bases from J; junction bases left unmatched: 13. Germline values: CDR1 MNHNS, CDR2 SASEGT. This clone was seen just once. The chain carries TRBV6-1 and TRBJ2-5, with 9 bases that match TRBD2. Sequencing was performed on peripheral blood. This TCR was recovered from a man aged 55-75 years with active or convalescent COVID-19. The DNA of the CDR3 is TGTGCCAGCAGTGATGGATTCAGCGGGGGGCTGGGGGAGACCCAGTACTTC. The encoded protein is CASSDGFSGGLGETQYF.